Listed below are T cell receptor beta chains from one sample, sequenced in a study of blood T cell repertoires in COVID-19. Profiling relied on immunoSEQ multiplex PCR, and the TCRdb table lists in-frame clones only, not all of them. The sample shows some 200,000 clones, 86% of them seen only once. The sequenced sample consisted of peripheral blood. The receptors stem from a woman aged 55-69 years with COVID-19, enrolled during active disease. CDR3s include the opening cysteine and the closing phenylalanine or tryptophan. The D gene is left open where the match is weak. Size tells how often a clone was seen (once, few, many) or the class of an expanded clone, and some rows leave it out.

CASSLVLARGETQYF TGTGCCAGCAGCTTAGTACTAGCCCGGGGAGAGACCCAGTACTTC TRBV7-6 NA TRBJ2-5 NA
CASSLKLASDTQYF TGTGCCAGCAGTTTAAAACTAGCGTCGGATACGCAGTATTTT TRBV27 TRBD2 TRBJ2-3 NA
CASSQVWRGGGYTF TGTGCCAGCAGCCAAGTATGGAGGGGTGGAGGCTACACCTTC TRBV14 NA TRBJ1-2 NA
CASSQGTSLEREQFF TGCGCCAGCAGCCAGGGGACTAGCCTGGAGCGTGAGCAGTTCTTC TRBV4-1 TRBD2 TRBJ2-1 NA
CASSPPGLAGYEQYF TGTGCCAGCAGCCCCCCGGGACTAGCGGGCTACGAGCAGTACTTC TRBV7-9 TRBD2 TRBJ2-7 once
CASSSSGVGYTF TGTGCCAGCAGTTCTAGCGGTGTTGGCTACACCTTC TRBV12-3/TRBV12-4 NA TRBJ1-2 NA
CASSHELGLAGGGADTQYF TGCGCCAGCAGCCATGAACTCGGACTAGCGGGAGGAGGGGCAGATACGCAGTATTTT TRBV4-3 TRBD2 TRBJ2-3 NA
CASSSRRYAHEQYF TGTGCCAGCAGCTCTCGCCGCTATGCACACGAGCAGTACTTC TRBV7-2 NA TRBJ2-7 NA
CASSPGVGTGGRYEQYF TGTGCCAGCTCACCAGGAGTTGGGACAGGGGGCAGGTACGAGCAGTACTTC TRBV18 TRBD1 TRBJ2-7 NA
CAISAKGAGTEAFF TGTGCCATCAGTGCCAAAGGGGCTGGCACTGAAGCTTTCTTT TRBV10-3 NA TRBJ1-1 NA
CASSLRGDGREKLFF TGTGCCAGCAGTCTCCGAGGGGACGGGAGAGAAAAACTGTTTTTT TRBV27 NA TRBJ1-4 NA
CASSKNPRVAGETQYF TGTGCCAGCAGCAAAAATCCCAGGGTAGCGGGAGAGACCCAGTACTTC TRBV5-6 TRBD2 TRBJ2-5 NA
CASSLGVPQGAGDTQYF TGTGCCAGCAGCTTAGGGGTTCCACAGGGGGCGGGAGATACGCAGTATTTT TRBV13 TRBD1 TRBJ2-3 NA
CASSFGTEETQYF TGTGCCAGCAGCTTCGGGACAGAAGAGACCCAGTACTTC TRBV7-3 TRBD1 TRBJ2-5 NA
CASRDHTGTQNYEQYF TGTGCCAGCAGAGACCATACCGGGACACAAAACTACGAGCAGTACTTC TRBV28 NA TRBJ2-7 once
CASSQAQDYGYTF TGTGCCAGCAGCCAGGCCCAGGACTATGGCTACACCTTC TRBV4-2 NA TRBJ1-2 NA
CASSWDRGIYGYTF TGTGCCAGCAGCTGGGACAGGGGGATATATGGCTACACCTTC TRBV11-2 TRBD1 TRBJ1-2 NA
CASSPNLDSYGYTF TGTGCCAGCAGCCCCAACCTAGACAGCTATGGCTACACCTTC TRBV9 NA TRBJ1-2 NA